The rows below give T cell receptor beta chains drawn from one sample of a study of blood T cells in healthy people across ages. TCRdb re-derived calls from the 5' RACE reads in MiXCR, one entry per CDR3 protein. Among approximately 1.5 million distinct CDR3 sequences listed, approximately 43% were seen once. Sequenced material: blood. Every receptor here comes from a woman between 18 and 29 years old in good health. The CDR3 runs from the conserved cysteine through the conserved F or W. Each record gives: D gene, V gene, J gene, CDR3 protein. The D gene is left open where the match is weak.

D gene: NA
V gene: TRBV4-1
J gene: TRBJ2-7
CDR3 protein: CASSFRQPPWEQYF

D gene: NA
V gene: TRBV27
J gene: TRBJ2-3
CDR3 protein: CASSLSLGSTDTQYF

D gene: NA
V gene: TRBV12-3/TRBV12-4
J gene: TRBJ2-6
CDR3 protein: CASSLGQETSGANVLTF

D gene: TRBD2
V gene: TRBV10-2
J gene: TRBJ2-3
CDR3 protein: CASSSLAVTDTQYF

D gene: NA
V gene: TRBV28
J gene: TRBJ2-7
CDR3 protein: CASRPHSGKAGEQYF

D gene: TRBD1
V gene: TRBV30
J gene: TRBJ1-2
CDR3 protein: CAWSRDRVSYTF

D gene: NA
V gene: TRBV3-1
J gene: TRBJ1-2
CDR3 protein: CASSLGAVLYNYGYTF

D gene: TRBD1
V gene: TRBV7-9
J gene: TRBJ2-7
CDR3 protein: CASSTGAYNEQYF

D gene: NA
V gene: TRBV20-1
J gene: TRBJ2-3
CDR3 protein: CSARDGGRRDTQYF

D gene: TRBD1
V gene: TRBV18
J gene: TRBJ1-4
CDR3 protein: CASSEGQGLEKLFF

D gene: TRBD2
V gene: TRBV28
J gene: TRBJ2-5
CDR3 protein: CASMTGGPGEQYF

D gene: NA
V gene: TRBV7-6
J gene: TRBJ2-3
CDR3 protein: CASSLEGPTDTQYF

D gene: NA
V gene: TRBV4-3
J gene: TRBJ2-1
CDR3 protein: CASSQDTGRTLYNEQFF

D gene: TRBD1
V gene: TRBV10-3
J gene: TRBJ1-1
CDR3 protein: CAISESAKGAMNTEAFF

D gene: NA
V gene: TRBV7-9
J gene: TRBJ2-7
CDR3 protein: CASSLSYSTYEQYF

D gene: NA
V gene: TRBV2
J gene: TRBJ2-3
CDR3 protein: CASTMTVGTDTQYF

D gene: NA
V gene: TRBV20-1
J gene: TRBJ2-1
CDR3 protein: CSARDRATSIYNEQFF

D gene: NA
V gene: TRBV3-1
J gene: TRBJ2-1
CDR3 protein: CASSQDQGYDEQFF

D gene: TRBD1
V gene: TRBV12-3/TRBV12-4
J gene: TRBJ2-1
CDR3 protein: CASSLGGQGAKNIQFF

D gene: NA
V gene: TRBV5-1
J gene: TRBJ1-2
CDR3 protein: CASSLAVRSNYGYTF

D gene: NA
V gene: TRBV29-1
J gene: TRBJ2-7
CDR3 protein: CSVGQGPSYEQYF

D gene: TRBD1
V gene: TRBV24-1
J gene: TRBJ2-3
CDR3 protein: CATSVTGAGAQDTQYF